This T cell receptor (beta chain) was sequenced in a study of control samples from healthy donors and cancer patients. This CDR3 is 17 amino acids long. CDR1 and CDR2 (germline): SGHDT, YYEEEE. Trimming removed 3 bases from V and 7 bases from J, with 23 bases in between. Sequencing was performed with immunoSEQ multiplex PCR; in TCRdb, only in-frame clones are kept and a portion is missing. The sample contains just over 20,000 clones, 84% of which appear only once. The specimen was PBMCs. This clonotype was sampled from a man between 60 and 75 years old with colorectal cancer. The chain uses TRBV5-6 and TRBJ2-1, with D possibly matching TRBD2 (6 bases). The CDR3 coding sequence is TGTGCCAGCAGCTCGGGACTCGGATGGGATAGTTCAAATGAGCAGTTCTTC. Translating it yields CASSSGLGWDSSNEQFF. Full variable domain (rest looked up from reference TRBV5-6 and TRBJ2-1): DAGVTQSPTHLIKTRGQQVTLRCSPKSGHDTVSWYQQALGQGPQFIFQYYEEEERQRGNFPDRFSGHQFPNYSSELNVNALLLGDSALYLCASSSGLGWDSSNEQFFGPGTRLTVL.